These T cell receptor beta chains were read from a single sample in a study of blood T cell repertoires in COVID-19. Only in-frame clones appear in the TCRdb table, and some are missing; sequencing was by immunoSEQ multiplex PCR. The sample lists about 120,000 clones, around 90% occurring once. The sequenced sample consisted of peripheral blood. These receptors all come from a man aged 50-60 years with active COVID-19. The conserved cysteine and the conserved F or W are not part of the CDR3 here. Size tells how often a clone was seen (once, few, many) or the class of an expanded clone, and some rows leave it out.

>TRBV9|.|TRBJ2-3
ASSISGATDTQY
>TRBV6-5|.|TRBJ2-7
ASAWDSSYEQY
>TRBV28|.|TRBJ2-4
ASSLGGENIQY
>TRBV7-2|.|TRBJ2-7
ASSGDSSSYEQY
>TRBV2|.|TRBJ2-1
ASSGTNEQF
>TRBV5-4|.|TRBJ2-4
ASSPLAGGAKNIQY
>TRBV27|.|TRBJ1-2
ASSLRAPGFSTGYGYT
>TRBV14|.|TRBJ2-2
ASSHSELAVDPPNTGELF
>TRBV9|.|TRBJ2-2
ASSRSLESFWRARGAGELF
>TRBV19|few|TRBJ2-6
ASSEPGTGARGANVLT
>TRBV19|.|TRBJ1-1
ASSPYGGGIGTEAF